Described below is a single T cell receptor beta chain sequence and its context. The source of the sample is a study of shared clonotypes between healthy human individuals. As originally analysed: Filtering was not the same, since immunoSEQ gave junction-only sequences without quality scores. Using immunoSEQ multiplex PCR, the repertoire was profiled, and TCRdb retains in-frame clones only, with some absent. The V and J calls and clone size are taken from that table; D and trimming were inferred from the DNA. The sample includes roughly 890,000 clones, approximately 92% seen only once; the top ten take around 24%. The CDR3 runs 15 residues. V was pared by 5 bases and J by 3 bases, with 3 bases of the junction left unmatched. CDR1 is MNHEY and CDR2 is SVGAGI in the germline V gene. The naive CD8 fraction comprised CD45RO-negative cells positively selected for CCR7 and excluded terminally differentiated effector memory CD45RA+ cells. All the donors were Caucasian adults who lived in Nashville, Tennessee.

This receptor was taken from a man aged 25 to 45 in good health. The V and J genes are TRBV6-5 and TRBJ2-1, with 11 nucleotides matching TRBD2. The specimen sequenced was naive CD8+ T cells sorted from blood. Here the CDR3 DNA reads TGTGCCAGCAGTAAACTAGCGGGAGACTACAATGAGCAGTTCTTC. Translated, it gives CASSKLAGDYNEQFF.